These 21 T cell receptor beta chains originate from one sample sequenced in a study of PD-1 blockade in classical Hodgkin lymphoma. Clones were read by immunoSEQ multiplex PCR, and TCRdb kept only the in-frame ones, dropping some. The sample lists about 3,300 clones; roughly 84% were seen once. Time point meaning: newly diagnosed, previously untreated cHL patient sample. Thawed PBMCs yielded CD4+ T cells through magnetic negative selection. Material for sequencing was CD4+ T cells from blood. The receptors derive from a human donor with classical Hodgkin lymphoma.

The J gene is TRBJ1-5, the V gene TRBV2; D unresolved. Trimming stripped 7 bases from V and 9 bases from J, with 16 bases between. The CDR3 extends over 13 amino acids. Germline V CDR1 and CDR2: SNHLY, FYNNEI. The CDR3 loop reads CASTDDLRRPQHF. The CDR3 nucleotides read TGTGCCAGCACCGACGACCTACGGCGGCCCCAGCATTTT.

The gene calls are TRBV29-1 and TRBJ1-5; 8 bases are shared with TRBD1. Germline CDR1 is SQVTM and CDR2 is ANQGSEA. The J segment lost 6 bases and the V segment lost 7 bases, leaving 11 bases of the junction unmatched. The CDR3 covers 14 residues. CDR3 sequence (DNA): TGCAGCGCCAGAATTCCAGGGGGCAGTCAGCCCCAGCATTTT. Translation: CSARIPGGSQPQHF. Full variable domain (remainder filled in from reference TRBV29-1 and TRBJ1-5): SAVISQKPSRDICQRGTSLTIQCQVDSQVTMMFWYRQQPGQSLTLIATANQGSEATYESGFVIDKFPISRPNLTFSTLTVSNMSPEDSSIYLCSARIPGGSQPQHFGDGTRLSIL.

This sequence joins TRBV6-1 and TRBJ1-5, with 12 bases fitting TRBD1. V dropped 6 bases and J dropped 6; count of bases not matched to a gene: 6. This CDR3 contains 15 residues. Germline V gene lookup returns CDR1 MNHNS and CDR2 SASEGT. The CDR3 DNA is TGTGCCAGCAGCGAGGGGACAGGGGGCAGTCAGCCCCAGCATTTT. Translating gives CASSEGTGGSQPQHF.

The chain recombines TRBV6-6 with TRBJ2-7; no clear D gene. Germline V gene lookup returns CDR1 MNHNY and CDR2 SVGAGI (reference sequence). Trimming left V 11 bases short and J 7 bases short, with 15 bases between. The CDR3 consists of 11 residues. CDR3 region: CASEYASEQYF. The CDR3 DNA follows: TGTGCCTCAGAGTACGCCTCGGAGCAGTACTTC.

This clone was observed a single time. V and J are TRBV7-9 and TRBJ2-5, with D maybe TRBD1 (5 bases). The CDR3 is made up of 14 amino acids. CDR1 is SEHNR and CDR2 is FQNEAQ in the germline V gene (reference sequence). V lost 5 bases and J lost 2, with 12 bases in between. The DNA of the CDR3 is TGTGCCAGCAGCCAAAGGGGCCTTCAAGAGACCCAGTACTTC. Its protein product is CASSQRGLQETQYF.

J is TRBJ1-5 and V is TRBV2; D remains ambiguous. Trimming removed 2 bases at V and 3 bases at J, with 8 bases between. CDR3 length: 14 amino acids. The V gene's germline CDR1 is SNHLY and CDR2 FYNNEI. CDR3 in amino acids: CASSENRYNQPQHF. CDR3 nucleotides: TGTGCCAGCAGTGAAAATAGGTACAATCAGCCCCAGCATTTT.

The chain couples TRBV7-2 to TRBJ1-1, with 10 bases lining up with TRBD1. Losses at the gene ends were 5 bases for V and 0 bases for J; bases not matched to a gene: 3. This CDR3 spans 15 amino acids. Germline CDR1 reads SGHTA; CDR2 reads FQGNSA. CDR3 coding DNA: TGTGCCAGCAGCCGGGACAGGGGAATGAACACTGAAGCTTTCTTT. Encoded protein: CASSRDRGMNTEAFF.

The gene calls are TRBV5-1 and TRBJ2-3; either TRBD1 or TRBD2 may supply D (6 bases each). CDR3 length: 16 residues. Trimming shortened V by 3 bases and J by 3 bases, and 17 bases separated the two germline ends. Germline assignment: CDR1 SGHRS and CDR2 YFSETQ. CDR3 in DNA: TGCGCCAGCAGCTCCTTCCCCGGGGGCGCGACAGATACGCAGTATTTT. As protein: CASSSFPGGATDTQYF.

The chain recombines TRBV13 with TRBJ2-1; 9 bases are shared with TRBD1. The germline V gene encodes CDR1 PRHDT and CDR2 FYEKMQ (reference sequence). V was pared by 5 bases and J by 10 bases, with 6 bases of the junction left unmatched. CDR3 length equals 13 residues. The CDR3 is CASSPNRGLEQFF. The CDR3 DNA reads as TGTGCCAGCAGCCCGAACAGGGGGCTGGAGCAGTTCTTC.

The chain carries TRBV6-6 and TRBJ2-7; TRBD1 agrees at 11 bases. CDR3 size: 14 residues. Germline CDR1 MNHNY, CDR2 SVGAGI (reference sequence). The junction had 5 bases not matched to a gene; V was cut back by 6 bases and J by 4 bases. The DNA of the CDR3 is TGTGCCAGCAGAACGGACAGGGGGCCTTACGAGCAGTACTTC. Its protein product is CASRTDRGPYEQYF.

This chain uses TRBV2 with TRBJ2-3, with TRBD2 matching 7 bases. CDR3 length: 14 residues. Germline CDR1 reads SNHLY; CDR2 reads FYNNEI. After removal of 7 bases from V and 1 base from J, the junction contained 5 bases not matched to a gene. CDR3 residues: CASNPAGGTDTQYF. Here the CDR3 DNA reads TGTGCCAGCAATCCGGCGGGGGGCACAGATACGCAGTATTTT.

V and J are TRBV5-1 and TRBJ1-1; D is possibly TRBD1 (6 bases). The germline CDR1 and CDR2 sequences are SGHRS and YFSETQ. The V and J ends lost 0 bases and 3 bases respectively, with 12 bases between them. The CDR3 sequence is 15 residues long. CDR3 amino acids: CASSLEGGRDTEAFF. CDR3 DNA sequence: TGCGCCAGCAGCTTGGAAGGGGGGCGCGACACTGAAGCTTTCTTT.

This sequence joins TRBV6-4 and TRBJ2-2, with D unresolved. V was clipped by 6 bases and J by 6 bases, with 14 bases between them. This CDR3 contains 14 residues. Germline CDR1 is MRHNA and CDR2 is SNTAGT. Here the CDR3 DNA reads TGTGCCAGCAGAGGGTCAGACGGATCCGGGGAGCTGTTTTTT. This translates into CASRGSDGSGELFF.

The chain links TRBV28 to TRBJ1-2; no firm D call. Per germline, CDR1 MDHEN and CDR2 SYDVKM. V lost 3 bases and J 8 bases, leaving 7 bases between the germline ends. The CDR3 is 11 residues long. CDR3 coding DNA: TGTGCCAGCAGTTTGGCGGGGGGCTACACCTTC. This sequence encodes CASSLAGGYTF.

This chain links TRBV2 with TRBJ2-2; D is perhaps TRBD1 (6 bases). The CDR3 has 14 residues. The V and J ends lost 4 bases and 7 bases respectively, with 13 bases between them. The germline V gene has CDR1 SNHLY and CDR2 FYNNEI. CDR3 region: CASSVETGSGELFF. The DNA for the CDR3 is TGTGCCAGCAGTGTAGAGACAGGTAGCGGGGAGCTGTTTTTT.

This rearrangement joins TRBV6-1 to TRBJ2-7, with 7 bases that match TRBD1. V was pared by 3 bases and J by 0 bases, with 11 bases of the junction left unmatched. Germline loops: CDR1 MNHNS, CDR2 SASEGT. The CDR3 is 17 residues long. The CDR3 sequence is CASSDPQGQAYSYEQYF. CDR3 DNA sequence: TGTGCCAGCAGTGACCCCCAAGGACAGGCCTACTCCTACGAGCAGTACTTC.

The rearrangement joins TRBV7-9 to TRBJ1-2; 7 positions match TRBD1. CDR3 length equals 13 residues. Germline loops: CDR1 SEHNR, CDR2 FQNEAQ (reference sequence). With V trimmed by 2 bases and J by 6 bases, 3 bases remained unmatched. The CDR3 DNA sequence: TGTGCCAGCAGCTTATCCAGGGGGGATGGCTACACCTTC. This sequence encodes CASSLSRGDGYTF.

V gene TRBV28 combines with J gene TRBJ1-5; D uncertain. The CDR3 sequence is 14 residues long. The germline gives CDR1 MDHEN, CDR2 SYDVKM. Deletions cut 3 bases from V and 9 bases from J, with 15 bases between. The CDR3 nucleotides read TGTGCCAGCAGTTTGGCGTTGAGGGAGTTGCCCCAGCATTTT. It is translated as CASSLALRELPQHF.

This chain uses TRBV18 with TRBJ1-5; no reliable D call. Germline V gives CDR1 KGHSH, CDR2 LQKENI. CDR3 length: 16 amino acids. Trimming took off 2 bases at V and 6 bases at J, with 17 bases between the two ends. In nucleotides, the CDR3 is TGTGCCAGCTCACCAGCGGTGGCAGGCTCCGGTCAGCCCCAGCATTTT. Amino acid sequence: CASSPAVAGSGQPQHF.

CDR3 amino acids: CASSEEVYTEAFF. The CDR3 DNA reads TGTGCCAGCAGTGAAGAGGTTTACACTGAAGCTTTCTTT. The rearrangement links TRBV2 to TRBJ1-1; no clear D gene. V lost 1 base and J lost 3, with 6 bases in between. This CDR3 has 13 residues. Germline-derived CDR1 and CDR2 are SNHLY and FYNNEI.

The chain has TRBV2 and TRBJ2-3; 12 bases map to TRBD2. Germline V gene lookup returns CDR1 SNHLY and CDR2 FYNNEI. There are 15 residues in the CDR3. V was clipped by 7 bases and J by 6 bases; unmatched bases: 8. CDR3: CASNPRTSGTDTQYF. CDR3 DNA sequence: TGTGCCAGCAACCCAAGGACTAGCGGGACCGATACGCAGTATTTT.